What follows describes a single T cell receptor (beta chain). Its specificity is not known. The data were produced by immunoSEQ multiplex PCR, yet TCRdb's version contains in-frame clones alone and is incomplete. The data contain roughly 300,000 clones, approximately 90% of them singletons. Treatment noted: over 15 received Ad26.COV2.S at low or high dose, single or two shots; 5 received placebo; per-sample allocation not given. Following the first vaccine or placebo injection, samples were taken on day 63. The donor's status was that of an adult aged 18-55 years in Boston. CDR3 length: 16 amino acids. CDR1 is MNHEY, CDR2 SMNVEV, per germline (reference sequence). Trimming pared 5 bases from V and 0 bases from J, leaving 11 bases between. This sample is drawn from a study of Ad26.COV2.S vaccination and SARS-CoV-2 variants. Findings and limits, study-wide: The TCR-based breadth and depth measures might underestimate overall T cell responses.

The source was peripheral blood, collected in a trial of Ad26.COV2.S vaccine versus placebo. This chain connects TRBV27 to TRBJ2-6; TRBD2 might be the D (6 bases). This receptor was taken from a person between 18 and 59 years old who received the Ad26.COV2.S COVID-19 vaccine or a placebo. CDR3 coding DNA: TGTGCCAGCAGTCCGGGACTCTACTCTGGGGCCAACGTCCTGACTTTC. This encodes CASSPGLYSGANVLTF.